This TCR beta chain comes out of a study of identical twins. A universal primer site came from template switching; cDNA carried unique molecular identifiers. Each CDR3 protein is one row after TCRdb ran MiXCR on the 5' RACE reads. The sample lists over 500,000 distinct CDR3 sequences, around 20% seen once, with about 0.91% in the top ten. Germline assignment: CDR1 SGHAT and CDR2 FQNNGV. The CDR3 runs 16 residues. V was pared by 5 bases and J by 1 base, with 8 bases of the junction left unmatched. The data were also submitted as part of a second study, on T cells expressing NK-cell markers. That study reports: It was sorted CD3+CD56-NKG2C+, CD3+CD56+NKG2C- and CD3+CD56+NKG2C+ T cells that provided the TCR beta repertoires. Each of 6 or 7 donors carried dominant NKG2C+ clonotypes accounting for roughly 1.0-7.0% of CD8+ T cells.

The receptor comes from a woman younger than 35 in good health. Material for sequencing was CD4+ T cells sorted from blood. V usage is TRBV11-2 and J usage is TRBJ2-5, with TRBD2 matching over 9 bases. CDR3 loop: CASSPRTSAFQETQYF. CDR3 nucleotide sequence: TGTGCCAGCAGCCCCCGGACTAGCGCGTTCCAAGAGACCCAGTACTTC.